This T cell receptor (beta chain) was captured by sequencing in a study of vaccination and CD4 T cells after COVID-19 (dated 2022 in TCRdb). Concerning the study at large: SARS-CoV-2 positivity had been established in the convalescent patients by nasal swab PCR, and mild disease was recorded in roughly 9 of these patients and severe disease in one. The convalescent cohort included six males and four females, with two Hispanic individuals, seven Caucasians, two Asians and one multiracial person. Post-vaccine blood samples were collected a median of around 70 days after the second vaccine dose, ranging from about 13 to 250 days. The cultures were stimulated with overlapping spike peptide pools from SARS-CoV-2 and from the common cold coronaviruses HCoV-NL63, HCoV-OC43 and HCoV-229E. Participants received two doses of either the Pfizer-BioNTech BNT162b2 vaccine (n=8) or the Moderna mRNA-1273 vaccine (n=2). In over 8 COVID-19 convalescent patients and a handful of infection-naive healthy vaccine recipients, researchers compared the spike-specific CD4+ TCR repertoire from before mRNA vaccination with the repertoire from after. Control cultures received a CEFX viral epitope pool as the positive control, an HIV-1 Nef peptide pool as the negative control, or no peptide. Post-COVID blood samples from convalescent patients were collected a median of approximately 100 days after diagnosis, with a range of roughly 35 to 180 days. Beyond this particular receptor, the publication reports: Among the post-vaccine SARS-CoV-2-reactive clones in convalescent patients, a median 86.3% showed up only after vaccination, which suggests vaccine-specific priming. The number of convalescent patients in the study was relatively small, and the study did not examine early timepoints following natural infection. Although the median number of SARS-CoV-2-reactive clonotypes went up from fewer than 25 after infection to 38 after vaccination, the increase was not significant. Nearly all vaccine-specific clones in convalescent patients (304 of 307) were mono-reactive for SARS-CoV-2 spike rather than cross-reactive with common cold coronaviruses.

V and J lose 7 bases and 3 bases, and a span of 19 bases separates them. From cysteine to phenylalanine, the CDR3 is 15 amino acids long. Only the CDR3 part of the read is kept: 45 bases, read in frame from the first base. The germline V gene provides CDR1 MDHEN and CDR2 SYDVKM. The meaning of the sample's treatment or condition label: roughly 10-day PBMC culture with coronavirus spike peptide pools or control peptides (ViraFEST assay). To expand antigen-specific T cells with peptide pools and then pick out the expanded clonotypes through TCR sequencing, the study relied on the ViraFEST assay. Positive SARS-CoV-2 PCR tests in the convalescent patients dated from March to December 2020, before Alpha, Beta and Delta variants emerged in the United States. More than 1.5 million PBMCs per well were cultured in IMDM with roughly 5% human AB serum and 9 to 10 IU/ml IL-2, plus 10 ug/ml peptide pools. On days 3 and 7, half of the culture medium was replaced with fresh IL-2-containing medium. Once the cells had been in culture for around 10 days, the EasySep CD4+ T cell isolation kit was used to isolate CD4+ T cells by negative selection. Ficoll-Paque Plus gradient centrifugation was used to isolate PBMCs from whole blood, and the isolated PBMCs were then either used fresh or cryopreserved at -140C. Culture conditions were generally each tested in triplicate wells.

To prepare the library, PCR was applied. DNA from cultured CD4+ T cells was subjected to TCR sequencing with the Oncomine TCR Beta short-read assay at the Johns Hopkins FTIC core. The QIAamp micro DNA kit was used to extract genomic DNA from the cultured CD4+ T cells. Oncomine TCR Beta libraries made from cultured CD4+ T cells were pooled using unique dual indexes and sequenced on an Illumina iSeq 100. In the source study's methods: Non-productive sequences were filtered out, and CDR3s that did not start with C, did not end with F or W, or were shorter than 7 amino acids were discarded. The MANAFEST web application was used to identify antigen-specific clonotypes by comparing peptide-stimulated wells against reference wells and other culture wells. For a clone to be called positive, the clone needed an FDR below 0.05, an odds ratio above 5, and a productive frequency above 0.1% in at least two of three replicate wells. Cross-reactive clonotypes were defined as significantly expanded in both SARS-CoV-2 spike wells and at least one common cold coronavirus spike condition. Similarity between CDR3 sequences was evaluated in R version 3.6.1 using Levenshtein distances (stringdist) and unrooted phylogenetic trees (ape). TCRdb applied fastp at Q25 and MiXCR to the public reads, then kept only in-frame beta chains. Identical CDR3 protein sequences are pooled into one entry, listed with their most common genes and DNA. For this entry, the V and J calls and clone size follow TCRdb and not the study's own pipeline. The sample table holds roughly 7,000 distinct CDR3 sequences, of which 73% were seen once. The ten largest clones add up to approximately 15% of the sample.

Worth noting for this clonotype: It lacks a known antigen. No base quality values were provided; no much bigger clone lies one nucleotide off.

The sequence is built from TRBV28 and TRBJ2-7; the D region may be TRBD1 or TRBD2, each matching 6 bases equally. The receptor's source is a human donor who had recovered from COVID-19. The sample was CD4+ T cells from blood, cultured in vitro. The encoded CDR3 is CASISQGGGSYEQYF. The nucleotide sequence is TGTGCCAGCATTTCACAGGGAGGCGGAAGCTACGAGCAGTACTTC. The entire variable domain, with the stretches around the CDR3 drawn from the reference TRBV28 and TRBJ2-7 proteins, is DVKVTQSSRYLVKRTGEKVFLECVQDMDHENMFWYRQDPGLGLRLIYFSYDVKMKEKGDIPEGYSVSREKKERFSLILESASTNQTSMYLCASISQGGGSYEQYFGPGTRLTVT.